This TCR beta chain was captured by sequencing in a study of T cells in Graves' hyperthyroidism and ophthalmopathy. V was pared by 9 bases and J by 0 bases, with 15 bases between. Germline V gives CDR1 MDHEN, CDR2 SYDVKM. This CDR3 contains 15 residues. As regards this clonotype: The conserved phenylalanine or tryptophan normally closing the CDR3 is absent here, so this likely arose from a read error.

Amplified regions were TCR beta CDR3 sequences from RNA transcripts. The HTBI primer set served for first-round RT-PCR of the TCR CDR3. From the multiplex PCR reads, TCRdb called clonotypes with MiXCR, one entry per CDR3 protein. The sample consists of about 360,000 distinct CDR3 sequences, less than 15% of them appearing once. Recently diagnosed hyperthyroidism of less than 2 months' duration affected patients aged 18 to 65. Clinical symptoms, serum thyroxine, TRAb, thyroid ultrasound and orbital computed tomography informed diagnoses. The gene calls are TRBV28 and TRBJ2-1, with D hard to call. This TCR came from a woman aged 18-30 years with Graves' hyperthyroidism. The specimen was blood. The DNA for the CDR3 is TGTGCCAGTGTCACGGCACACAGCTCCTACAATGAGCAGTTCTCC. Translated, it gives CASVTAHSSYNEQFS.